The entry that follows covers one TCR beta chain sequence. These data belong to a study of long-term antiretroviral therapy in people with HIV. Study-level background: By about a decade, the earliest samples predate the 2015 immediate-ART recommendation.

Version v3.0 of the immunoSEQ assay ran at survey level. The assay was immunoSEQ multiplex PCR, and TCRdb's table has in-frame clones only and misses some. Here the sample spans tens of thousands of clones, more than 65% being singletons. The CDR3 totals 14 residues. The germline gives CDR1 SNHLY, CDR2 FYNNEI. The ends were cut back, 6 bases at V and 1 base at J, with 12 bases in the middle. The content of samples before DNA extraction was roughly 0.9-11 million cryopreserved PBMC. The chain links TRBV2 to TRBJ2-5, with D perhaps matching TRBD2 (5 bases). The specimen comprised unsorted PBMCs, sampled 0.1 years before starting antiretroviral therapy. This TCR was sampled from a man in his late teens or twenties with HIV. The CDR3 protein is CASRGRGIQETQYF. CDR3 nucleotide sequence: TGTGCCAGCAGGGGTAGAGGGATCCAAGAGACCCAGTACTTC. Using reference TRBV2 and TRBJ2-5 for the parts outside the CDR3, the full variable domain is EPEVTQTPSHQVTQMGQEVILRCVPISNHLYFYWYRQILGQKVEFLVSFYNNEISEKSEIFDDQFSVERPDGSNFTLKIRSTKLEDSAMYFCASRGRGIQETQYFGPGTRLLVL.